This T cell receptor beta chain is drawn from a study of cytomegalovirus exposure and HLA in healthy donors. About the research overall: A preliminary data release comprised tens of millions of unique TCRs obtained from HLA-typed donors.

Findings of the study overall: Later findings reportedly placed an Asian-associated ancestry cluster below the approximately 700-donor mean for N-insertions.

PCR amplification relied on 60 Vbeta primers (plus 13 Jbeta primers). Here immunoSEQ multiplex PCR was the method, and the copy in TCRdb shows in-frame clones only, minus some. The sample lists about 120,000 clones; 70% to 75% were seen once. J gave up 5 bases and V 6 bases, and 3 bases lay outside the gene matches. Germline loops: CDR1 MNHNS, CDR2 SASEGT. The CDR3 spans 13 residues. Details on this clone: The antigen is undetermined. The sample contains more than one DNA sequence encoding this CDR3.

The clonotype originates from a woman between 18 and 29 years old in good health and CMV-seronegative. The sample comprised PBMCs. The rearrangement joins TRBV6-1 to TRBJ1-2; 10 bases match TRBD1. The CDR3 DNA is TGTGCCAGCAGGGGACAGGGGTCTTATGGCTACACCTTC. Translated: CASRGQGSYGYTF.